The 27 T cell receptor beta chains listed next were all sequenced from one sample in a study of blood T cells in healthy people across ages. Through a sample-barcoded 5' primer and a J-beta primer mix, a second PCR was run for roughly 7 to 11 cycles. TCRdb reprocessed the 5' RACE reads with MiXCR, giving one entry per CDR3 protein. Found here are fewer than 2 million distinct CDR3 sequences, more than 35% of them singletons; the top ten hold more than 20%. The sequenced sample was blood. All receptors come from a human donor in good health.

This clonotype was detected a few times. The V gene is TRBV6-6, the J gene TRBJ2-7, with TRBD2 matching over 10 bases. From germline, CDR1 is MNHNY and CDR2 SVGAGI (reference sequence). This CDR3 spans 16 amino acids. After removal of 0 bases from V and 5 bases from J, the junction contained 7 bases not matched to a gene. CDR3 sequence: CASSYSPAGGEDEQYF. The CDR3, as DNA: TGTGCCAGCAGTTACTCCCCAGCGGGGGGGGAGGACGAGCAGTACTTC.

This clonotype was seen a few times. This CDR3 reads CASSSSQRGDYEQYF. In DNA form, the CDR3 reads TGTGCCAGCAGCTCGTCTCAGAGGGGGGACTACGAGCAGTACTTC. V and J are TRBV5-8 and TRBJ2-7; D possibly matches TRBD1 or TRBD2 (6 bases each). The CDR3 contains 15 residues. CDR1 and CDR2 from the germline V gene are SGHTS and YDEGEE. Trimming took off 3 bases at V and 3 bases at J, with 16 bases between the two ends.

The chain carries TRBV5-8 and TRBJ2-6; D gene uncertain. The germline V and J ends were trimmed by 7 bases and 2 bases, with 16 bases remaining between them. CDR3 length equals 16 residues. Germline assignment: CDR1 SGHTS and CDR2 YDEGEE. The CDR3, as DNA: TGTGCCAGCGAACCCTCGGTGGCGCCTGGGGCCAACGTCCTGACTTTC. It specifies CASEPSVAPGANVLTF.

This chain connects TRBV30 to TRBJ2-7; a possible D gene is TRBD2 (5 bases). This CDR3 is built from 13 residues. Germline CDR1 is GTSNPN and CDR2 is SVGIG (reference sequence). V was shortened by 0 bases and J by 0 bases, with 6 bases between the two germline ends. DNA for the CDR3: TGTGCCTGGAGTGTAGGGAGCTCCTACGAGCAGTACTTC. Translating it yields CAWSVGSSYEQYF.

The chain uses TRBV3-1 and TRBJ2-7; D may match TRBD1 or TRBD2 (5 bases each). The V gene lost 3 bases and the J gene lost 2 bases, with 11 bases spanning the gap. Germline CDR1 is LGHDT and CDR2 is YNNKEL (reference sequence). The CDR3 totals 14 residues. The CDR3 protein is CASSQGPGPYEQYF. The CDR3 bases are TGTGCCAGCAGCCAGGGACCGGGGCCCTACGAGCAGTACTTC.

This clonotype came up a few times. The chain recombines TRBV14 with TRBJ2-7, with D possibly matching TRBD1 (6 bases). The CDR3 contains 14 residues. The V end lost 8 bases, the J end lost 0 bases, and 14 bases lay between the germline ends. CDR1 and CDR2 from the germline V gene are SGHDN and FVKESK. CDR3: CASGRLGASYEQYF. CDR3 nucleotide sequence: TGTGCCAGCGGGCGATTGGGGGCCTCCTACGAGCAGTACTTC.

A few counts support this clonotype. The V and J genes are TRBV4-1 and TRBJ1-5, with D uncertain. This CDR3 has 14 residues. V lost 1 base and J 5 bases, leaving 9 bases between the germline ends. CDR1 and CDR2 (germline): MGHRA, YSYEKL. CDR3 sequence (DNA): TGCGCCAGCAGCCAAGGACGGGGTGATCAGCCCCAGCATTTT. Encoded protein: CASSQGRGDQPQHF.

The genes are TRBV5-1 and TRBJ2-1, with D possibly matching TRBD1 (6 bases). CDR1 is SGHRS, CDR2 YFSETQ, per germline. The length of the CDR3 is 14 residues. With 5 bases removed from V and 4 bases from J, the gap between germline ends came to 13 bases. The CDR3: CASRGAVTYNEQFF. Written as DNA, the CDR3 is TGCGCCAGCAGGGGGGCAGTGACTTACAATGAGCAGTTCTTC. Supplemented by reference TRBV5-1 and TRBJ2-1, the full variable domain reads KAGVTQTPRYLIKTRGQQVTLSCSPISGHRSVSWYQQTPGQGLQFLFEYFSETQRNKGNFPGRFSGRQFSNSRSEMNVSTLELGDSALYLCASRGAVTYNEQFFGPGTRLTVL.

This rearrangement joins TRBV29-1 to TRBJ1-1; 8 bases are a match to TRBD1. The CDR3 spans 13 residues. The germline gives CDR1 SQVTM, CDR2 ANQGSEA. Trimming at V came to 3 bases and at J to 7 bases, leaving 7 bases not matched to a gene. The chain's CDR3 is CSVDETGALEAFF. For the CDR3, the DNA is TGCAGCGTTGACGAGACAGGGGCCCTTGAAGCTTTCTTT. The entire variable domain, with the rest obtained from reference TRBV29-1 and TRBJ1-1, is as follows: SAVISQKPSRDICQRGTSLTIQCQVDSQVTMMFWYRQQPGQSLTLIATANQGSEATYESGFVIDKFPISRPNLTFSTLTVSNMSPEDSSIYLCSVDETGALEAFFGQGTRLTVV.

The chain links TRBV25-1 to TRBJ2-5; no definite D call. The V end was cut by 6 bases, the J end by 1 base, with 15 bases between. Germline CDR1 is MGHDK and CDR2 is SYGVNS. This CDR3 has 15 amino acids. CDR3 residues: CASSPPHGAQETQYF. Here the CDR3 DNA reads TGTGCCAGCAGCCCTCCTCATGGAGCCCAAGAGACCCAGTACTTC.

This chain uses TRBV18 with TRBJ2-6, with D perhaps TRBD1 (5 bases). Germline CDR1 reads KGHSH; CDR2 reads LQKENI. The ends were cut back, 1 base at V and 6 bases at J, with 10 bases in the middle. The CDR3 extends over 15 amino acids. The CDR3 spells CASSPLQGEANVLTF. The CDR3 bases are TGTGCCAGCTCACCACTCCAGGGCGAGGCCAACGTCCTGACTTTC.

This clonotype turned up a few times. The chain is built from TRBV20-1 and TRBJ2-1; perhaps TRBD1 as D (6 bases). V shed 6 bases and J shed 5 bases, with 20 bases lying between them. In germline, CDR1 is DFQATT, CDR2 SNEGSKA (reference sequence). The CDR3 length is 15 residues. The CDR3 loop is CSARIPGHQNNEQFF. The CDR3 nucleotides read TGCAGTGCACGGATTCCGGGACACCAAAACAATGAGCAGTTCTTC.

This clonotype was counted only a few times. V is TRBV7-9 and J is TRBJ1-1; perhaps TRBD1 as D (6 bases). This CDR3 spans 14 amino acids. The V end lost 2 bases, the J end lost 4 bases, and 11 bases lay between the germline ends. In germline, CDR1 is SEHNR, CDR2 FQNEAQ (reference sequence). DNA of the CDR3: TGTGCCAGCAGCTTATCCACAGGGATCACTGAAGCTTTCTTT. Protein product: CASSLSTGITEAFF.

V is TRBV12-3 or TRBV12-4 and J is TRBJ2-3, with a tentative D call TRBD2 (5 bases). V lost 3 bases to trimming and J lost 4 bases, with 14 bases between them. This CDR3 is 15 amino acids long. The CDR3 sequence is CASSFRGVSADTQYF. The CDR3, as DNA: TGTGCCAGCAGTTTCCGCGGAGTTAGCGCAGATACGCAGTATTTT.

This clonotype was observed at least ten times. This chain links TRBV4-3 with TRBJ1-1, with D unclear. Germline assignment: CDR1 LGHNA and CDR2 YSLEER. Deletions cut 0 bases from V and 10 bases from J, with 6 bases between. The CDR3 covers 11 residues. CDR3 DNA: TGCGCCAGCAGCCAAGAAGGAGTAGCTTTCTTT. Its translation is CASSQEGVAFF.

This clonotype was recorded only once. The chain is built from TRBV6-2 or TRBV6-3 and TRBJ1-1; no reliable D call. Germline lookup yields CDR1 MNHEY and CDR2 SVGEGT. The V end was cut by 6 bases, the J end by 5 bases, with 13 bases between. This CDR3 is 13 amino acids long. The CDR3, as DNA: TGTGCCAGCAGCCAATGGGGTGAGACTGAAGCTTTCTTT. Protein: CASSQWGETEAFF.

This clonotype was counted only a few times. This chain uses TRBV11-3 with TRBJ2-1; D unclear. Per germline, CDR1 SGHNT and CDR2 YENEEA. The V gene lost 8 bases and the J gene lost 7 bases, with 21 bases spanning the gap. The CDR3 loop spans 15 amino acids. CDR3 in amino acids: CASSRTYLSLNEQFF. The CDR3 region has the DNA TGTGCCAGCTCCCGGACCTATCTCTCCTTGAATGAGCAGTTCTTC.

This clonotype occurred a few times. V and J are TRBV29-1 and TRBJ1-2; 8 bases fit TRBD1. Germline values: CDR1 SQVTM, CDR2 ANQGSEA. CDR3 length equals 11 residues. The V and J ends lost 7 bases and 5 bases, in that order; junction bases with no gene match: 3. The CDR3 sequence is CSAGQGYGYTF. As DNA, the CDR3 is TGCAGCGCCGGACAGGGATATGGCTACACCTTC.

A word on this clonotype: Sequence at one end of the junction differs from germline and may be a read error. The chain is built from TRBV7-2 and TRBJ2-1; maybe TRBD1 (6 bases). CDR1 is SGHTA, CDR2 FQGNSA, per germline. The CDR3 loop spans 17 amino acids. CDR3 in amino acids: CASQGQGSTSSYSEQFF. CDR3 bases: TGTGCCAGCCAGGGGCAGGGTTCGACCAGCTCCTACAGTGAGCAGTTCTTC.

V and J are TRBV6-2 or TRBV6-3 and TRBJ2-4, with TRBD1 matching over 8 bases. The DNA end lines up better with TRBJ2-7; the J call may be wrong. Germline CDR1 reads MNHEY; CDR2 reads SVGEGT. The CDR3 has 17 amino acids. The CDR3 bases are TGTGCCAGCAGTTACTTACCGGGACAGGCGGAGTTCTACGAGCAGTACTTC. It specifies CASSYLPGQAEFYEQYF.

In its sample, this clonotype was seen many times. The chain uses TRBV6-5 and TRBJ2-7; 10 bases are shared with TRBD1. There are 16 residues in the CDR3. Looked up from germline, CDR1 is MNHEY and CDR2 is SVGAGI. Trimming took 0 bases from V and 1 from J; bases not matched to a gene: 3. The DNA of the CDR3 is TGTGCCAGCAGTTACTCGGGGACAGGGGTGTCCTACGAGCAGTACTTC. It codes for CASSYSGTGVSYEQYF.

V and J are TRBV9 and TRBJ2-7; D possibly matches TRBD1 or TRBD2 (6 bases each). Per the germline V gene, CDR1 is SGDLS and CDR2 is YYNGEE. Trimming removed 3 bases at V and 4 bases at J, with 14 bases between. The CDR3 runs to 14 residues. Here the CDR3 reads CASSEGGKGYEQYF. The CDR3 DNA reads TGTGCCAGCAGCGAGGGGGGTAAAGGGTACGAGCAGTACTTC.

This sequence joins TRBV4-1 and TRBJ2-7; D remains unclear. The V gene lost 0 bases and the J gene lost 5 bases, with 8 bases spanning the gap. The germline V gene has CDR1 MGHRA and CDR2 YSYEKL. This CDR3 comprises 13 residues. This CDR3 reads CASSQDFTDEQYF. The CDR3 DNA follows: TGCGCCAGCAGCCAAGATTTTACGGACGAGCAGTACTTC.

This chain links TRBV20-1 with TRBJ2-5; TRBD2 matches at 14 bases. J was trimmed by 11 bases and V by 0 bases; bases with no gene match: 20. Germline assignment: CDR1 DFQATT and CDR2 SNEGSKA (reference sequence). This CDR3 contains 19 residues. CDR3 DNA sequence: TGCAGTGCTAGAGACTCAACCTTGGGACTAGCGGGGGCCACTGGCAAGCAGTACTTC. Its translation: CSARDSTLGLAGATGKQYF.

The chain links TRBV4-1 to TRBJ2-7; 7 bases align to TRBD1. J was trimmed by 3 bases and V by 4 bases; bases with no gene match: 6. The CDR3 is 14 amino acids. The germline CDR1 and CDR2 sequences are MGHRA and YSYEKL. The CDR3 sequence: CASSRQGEIYEQYF. The CDR3 DNA reads as TGCGCCAGCAGCCGACAGGGTGAAATCTACGAGCAGTACTTC.

This clonotype was seen a handful of times. The V gene is TRBV28, the J gene TRBJ2-7, with D maybe TRBD1 (6 bases). V shed 2 bases and J shed 7 bases, with 12 bases lying between them. Per germline, CDR1 MDHEN and CDR2 SYDVKM. CDR3 length equals 13 residues. The CDR3 nucleotides are TGTGCCAGCAGTTTACAGGGGACGCGTGAGCAGTACTTC. It is translated as CASSLQGTREQYF.

The rearrangement joins TRBV7-3 to TRBJ2-7; 7 bases are shared with TRBD2. This CDR3 has 14 residues. Germline assignment: CDR1 SGHTA and CDR2 FQGTGA. V shed 2 bases, J shed 7 bases, and the junction held 8 bases outside the gene matches. DNA for the CDR3: TGTGCCAGCAGCTTACGTTCGGGGGGTGGAGAGCAGTACTTC. Translated: CASSLRSGGGEQYF.